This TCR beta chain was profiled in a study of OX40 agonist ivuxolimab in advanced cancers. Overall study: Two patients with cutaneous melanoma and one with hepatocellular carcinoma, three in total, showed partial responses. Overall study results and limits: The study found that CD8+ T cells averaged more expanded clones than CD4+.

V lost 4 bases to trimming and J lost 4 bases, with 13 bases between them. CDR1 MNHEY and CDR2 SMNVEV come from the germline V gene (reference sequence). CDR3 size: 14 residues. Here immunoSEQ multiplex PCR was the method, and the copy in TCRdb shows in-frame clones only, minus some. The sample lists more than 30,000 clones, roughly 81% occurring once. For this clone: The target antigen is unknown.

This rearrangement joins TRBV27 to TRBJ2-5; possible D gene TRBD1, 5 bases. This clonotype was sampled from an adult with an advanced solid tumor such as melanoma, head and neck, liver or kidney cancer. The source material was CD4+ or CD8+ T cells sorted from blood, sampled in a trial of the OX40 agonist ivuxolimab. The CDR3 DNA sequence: TGTGCCAGCAGTTCTTCCCTTAGGGGAGAGACCCAGTACTTC. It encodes CASSSSLRGETQYF.